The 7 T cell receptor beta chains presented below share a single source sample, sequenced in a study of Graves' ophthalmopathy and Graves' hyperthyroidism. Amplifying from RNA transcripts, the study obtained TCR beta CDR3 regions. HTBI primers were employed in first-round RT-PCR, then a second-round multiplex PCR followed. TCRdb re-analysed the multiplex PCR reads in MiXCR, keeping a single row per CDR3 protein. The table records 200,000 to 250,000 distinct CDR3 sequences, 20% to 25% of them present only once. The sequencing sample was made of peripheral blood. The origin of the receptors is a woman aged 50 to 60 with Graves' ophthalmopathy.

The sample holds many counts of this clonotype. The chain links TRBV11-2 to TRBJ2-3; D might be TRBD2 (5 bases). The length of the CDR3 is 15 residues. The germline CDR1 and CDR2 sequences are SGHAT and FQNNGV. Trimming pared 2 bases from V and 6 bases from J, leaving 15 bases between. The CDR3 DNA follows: TGTGCCAGCAGCTTACTGCGGCCTTCGGGGGATACGCAGTATTTT. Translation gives CASSLLRPSGDTQYF.

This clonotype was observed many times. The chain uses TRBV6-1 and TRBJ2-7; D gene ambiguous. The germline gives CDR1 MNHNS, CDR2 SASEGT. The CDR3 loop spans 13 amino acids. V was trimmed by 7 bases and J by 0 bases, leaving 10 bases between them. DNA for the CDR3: TGTGCCAGCACCCGGACGGACTCCTACGAGCAGTACTTC. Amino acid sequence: CASTRTDSYEQYF.

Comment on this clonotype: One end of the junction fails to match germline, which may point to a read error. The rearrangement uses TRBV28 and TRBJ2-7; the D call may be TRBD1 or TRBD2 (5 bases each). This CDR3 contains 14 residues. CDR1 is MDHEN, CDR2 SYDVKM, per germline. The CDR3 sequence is CASSFIGTRSEQSF. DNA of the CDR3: TGTGCCAGCAGTTTTATAGGGACCCGTAGTGAGCAGTCCTTC.

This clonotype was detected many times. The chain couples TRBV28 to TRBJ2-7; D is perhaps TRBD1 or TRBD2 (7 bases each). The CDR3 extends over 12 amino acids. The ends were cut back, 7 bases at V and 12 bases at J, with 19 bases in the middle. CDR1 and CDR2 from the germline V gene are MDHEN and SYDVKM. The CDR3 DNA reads TGTGCCAGCACCTCCTCGACAGGGAGGGGGTACTTC. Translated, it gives CASTSSTGRGYF.

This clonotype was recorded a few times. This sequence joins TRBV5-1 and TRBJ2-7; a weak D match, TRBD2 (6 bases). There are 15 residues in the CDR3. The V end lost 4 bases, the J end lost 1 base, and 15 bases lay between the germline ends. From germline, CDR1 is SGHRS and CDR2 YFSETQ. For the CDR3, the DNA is TGCGCCAGCAGCCTACTAGCTTCCAGTTCCTACGAGCAGTACTTC. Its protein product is CASSLLASSSYEQYF.

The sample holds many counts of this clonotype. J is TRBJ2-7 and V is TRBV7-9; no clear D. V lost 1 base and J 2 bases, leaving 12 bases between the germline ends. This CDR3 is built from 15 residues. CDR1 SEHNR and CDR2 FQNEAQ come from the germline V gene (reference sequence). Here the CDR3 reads CASSLGGSTTYEQYF. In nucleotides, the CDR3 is TGTGCCAGCAGCTTAGGAGGCAGCACGACCTACGAGCAGTACTTC.

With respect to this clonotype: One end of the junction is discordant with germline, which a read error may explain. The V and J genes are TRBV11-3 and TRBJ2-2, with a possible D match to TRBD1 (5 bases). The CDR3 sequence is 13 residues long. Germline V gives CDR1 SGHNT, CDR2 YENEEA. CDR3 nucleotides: TGTACCAGCAGCTTGACAGTCACCGGGGAGCTGTTTTTT. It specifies CTSSLTVTGELFF. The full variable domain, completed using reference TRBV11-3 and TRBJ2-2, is EAGVVQSPRYKIIEKKQPVAFWCNPISGHNTLYWYLQNLGQGPELLIRYENEEAVDDSQLPKDRFSAERLKGVDSTLKIQPAELGDSAVYLCTSSLTVTGELFFGEGSRLTVL.